This T cell receptor beta chain was captured by sequencing in a study of cytomegalovirus exposure and HLA in healthy donors. Regarding the study as a whole: It was reportedly the case that the classifier diagnosed cytomegalovirus status with high specificity and sensitivity. In the 95 to 150 validation repertoires, just under 95% of cluster scores exceeded 0, per a later analysis.

Trimming removed 7 bases at V and 3 bases at J, with 10 bases between. The CDR3 spans 12 residues. Germline V lookup: CDR1 SQVTM, CDR2 ANQGSEA. For this clone: What it recognizes is unknown.

The method was immunoSEQ multiplex PCR; TCRdb's version includes in-frame clones alone and lacks a portion of them. The repertoire holds about 330,000 clones, with 86% as singletons. The gene calls are TRBV29-1 and TRBJ1-5, with D perhaps matching TRBD1 (6 bases). Source material: PBMCs. The receptor's source is a woman younger than 35 in good health and CMV-seronegative. The CDR3 DNA sequence: TGCAGCGCGGGACACCTCAATCAGCCCCAGCATTTT. Encoded protein: CSAGHLNQPQHF.